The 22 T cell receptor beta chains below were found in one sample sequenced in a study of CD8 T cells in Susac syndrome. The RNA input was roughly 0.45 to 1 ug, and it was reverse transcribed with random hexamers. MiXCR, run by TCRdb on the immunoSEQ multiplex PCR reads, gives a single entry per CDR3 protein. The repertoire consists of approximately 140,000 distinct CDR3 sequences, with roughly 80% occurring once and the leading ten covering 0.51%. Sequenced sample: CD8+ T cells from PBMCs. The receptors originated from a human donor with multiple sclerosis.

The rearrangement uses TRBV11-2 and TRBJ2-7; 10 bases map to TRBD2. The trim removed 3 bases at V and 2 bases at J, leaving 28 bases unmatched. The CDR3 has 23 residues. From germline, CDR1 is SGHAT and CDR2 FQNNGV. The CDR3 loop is CASSFFSRGYYNSPLAGTYEQYF. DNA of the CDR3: TGTGCCAGCAGCTTTTTTTCTAGGGGATACTACAACTCCCCACTAGCGGGGACCTACGAGCAGTACTTC.

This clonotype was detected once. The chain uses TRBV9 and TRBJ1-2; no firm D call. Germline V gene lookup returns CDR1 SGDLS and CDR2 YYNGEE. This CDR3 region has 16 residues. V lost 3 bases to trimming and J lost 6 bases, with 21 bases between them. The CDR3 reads CASSDNNRAPGNGYTF. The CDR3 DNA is TGTGCCAGCAGCGATAACAACCGGGCTCCGGGGAATGGCTACACCTTC.

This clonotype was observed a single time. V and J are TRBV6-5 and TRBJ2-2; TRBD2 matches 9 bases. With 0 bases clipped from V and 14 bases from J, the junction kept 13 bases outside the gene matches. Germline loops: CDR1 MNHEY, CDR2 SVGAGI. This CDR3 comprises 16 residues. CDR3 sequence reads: CASSYSSSGTAGVLFF. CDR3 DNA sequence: TGTGCCAGCAGTTACTCGTCTAGCGGGACGGCCGGGGTTCTGTTTTTT.

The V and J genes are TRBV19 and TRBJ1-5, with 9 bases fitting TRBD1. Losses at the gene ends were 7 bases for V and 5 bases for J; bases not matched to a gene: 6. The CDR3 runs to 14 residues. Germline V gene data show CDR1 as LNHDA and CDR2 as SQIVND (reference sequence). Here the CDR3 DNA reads TGTGCCAGTACCTCGGGACAGGGTGATCAGCCCCAGCATTTT. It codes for CASTSGQGDQPQHF.

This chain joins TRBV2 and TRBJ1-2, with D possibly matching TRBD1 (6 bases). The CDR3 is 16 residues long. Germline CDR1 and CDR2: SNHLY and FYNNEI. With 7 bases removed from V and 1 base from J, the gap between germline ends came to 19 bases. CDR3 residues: CASNPPGTRFNYGYTF. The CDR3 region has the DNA TGTGCCAGCAATCCACCAGGGACACGGTTTAACTATGGCTACACCTTC. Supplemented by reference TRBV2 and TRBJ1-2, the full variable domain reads EPEVTQTPSHQVTQMGQEVILRCVPISNHLYFYWYRQILGQKVEFLVSFYNNEISEKSEIFDDQFSVERPDGSNFTLKIRSTKLEDSAMYFCASNPPGTRFNYGYTFGSGTRLTVV.

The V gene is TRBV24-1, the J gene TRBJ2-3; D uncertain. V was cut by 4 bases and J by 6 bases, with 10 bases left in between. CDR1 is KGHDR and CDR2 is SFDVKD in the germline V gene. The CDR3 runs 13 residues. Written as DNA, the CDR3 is TGTGCCACCAGTGAACCGGGTCTCGATACGCAGTATTTT. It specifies CATSEPGLDTQYF.

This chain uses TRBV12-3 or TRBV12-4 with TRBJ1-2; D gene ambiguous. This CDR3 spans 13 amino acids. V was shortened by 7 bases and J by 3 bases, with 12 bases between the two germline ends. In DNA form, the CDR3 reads TGTGCCAGCACCGGCACTGGGTACTATGGCTACACCTTC. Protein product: CASTGTGYYGYTF.

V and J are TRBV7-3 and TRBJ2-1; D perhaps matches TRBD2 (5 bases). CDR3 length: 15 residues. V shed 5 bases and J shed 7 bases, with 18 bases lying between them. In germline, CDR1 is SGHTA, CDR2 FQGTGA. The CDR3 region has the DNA TGTGCCAGCAGCACTCCCCAGGAGGCTCATAATGAGCAGTTCTTC. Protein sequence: CASSTPQEAHNEQFF.

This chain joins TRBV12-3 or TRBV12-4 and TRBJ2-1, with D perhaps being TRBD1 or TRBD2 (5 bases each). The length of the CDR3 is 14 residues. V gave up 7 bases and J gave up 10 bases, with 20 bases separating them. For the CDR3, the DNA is TGTGCCAGCACCCTGACTACGACGGGGCCGGAGCAGTTCTTC. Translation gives CASTLTTTGPEQFF.

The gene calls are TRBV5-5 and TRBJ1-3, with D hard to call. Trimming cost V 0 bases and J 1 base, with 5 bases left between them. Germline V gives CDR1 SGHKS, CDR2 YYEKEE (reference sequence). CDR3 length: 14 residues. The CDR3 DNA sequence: TGTGCCAGCAGCTTGGAGGGTTCTGGAAACACCATATATTTT. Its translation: CASSLEGSGNTIYF.

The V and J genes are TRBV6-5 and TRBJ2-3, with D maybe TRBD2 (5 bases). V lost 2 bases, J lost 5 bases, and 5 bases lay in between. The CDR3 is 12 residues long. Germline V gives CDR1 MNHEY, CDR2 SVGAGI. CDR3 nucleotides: TGTGCCAGCAGTTACGCGGGAGATACGCAGTATTTT. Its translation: CASSYAGDTQYF.

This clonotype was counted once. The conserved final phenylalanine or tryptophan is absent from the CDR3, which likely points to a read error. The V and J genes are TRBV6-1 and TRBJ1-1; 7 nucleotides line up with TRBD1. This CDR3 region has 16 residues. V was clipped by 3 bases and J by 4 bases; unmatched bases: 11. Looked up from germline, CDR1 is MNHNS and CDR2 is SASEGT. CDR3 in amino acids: CASSDGTVVGGTEAFS. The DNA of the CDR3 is TGTGCCAGCAGTGACGGGACAGTGGTGGGTGGCACTGAAGCTTTCTCT.

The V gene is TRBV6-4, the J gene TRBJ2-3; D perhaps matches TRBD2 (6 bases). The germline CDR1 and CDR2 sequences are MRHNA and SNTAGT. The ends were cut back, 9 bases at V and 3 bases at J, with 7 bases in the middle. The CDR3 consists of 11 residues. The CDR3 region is CARTRTDTQYF. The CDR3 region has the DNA TGTGCCAGGACTAGGACAGATACGCAGTATTTT.

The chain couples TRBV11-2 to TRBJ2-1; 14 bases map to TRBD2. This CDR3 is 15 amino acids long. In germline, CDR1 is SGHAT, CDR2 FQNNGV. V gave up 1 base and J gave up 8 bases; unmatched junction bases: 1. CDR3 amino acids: CASSLGLAGGYEQFF. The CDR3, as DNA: TGTGCCAGCAGCTTAGGACTAGCGGGAGGGTATGAGCAGTTCTTC. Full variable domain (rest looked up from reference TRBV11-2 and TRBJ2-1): EAGVAQSPRYKIIEKRQSVAFWCNPISGHATLYWYQQILGQGPKLLIQFQNNGVVDDSQLPKDRFSAERLKGVDSTLKIQPAKLEDSAVYLCASSLGLAGGYEQFFGPGTRLTVL.

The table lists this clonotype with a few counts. CDR3 region: CASSYGQGTYNEQFF. CDR3 bases: TGTGCCAGCAGTTACGGACAGGGGACATACAATGAGCAGTTCTTC. The chain couples TRBV6-5 to TRBJ2-1, with 9 bases fitting TRBD1. This CDR3 has 15 amino acids. The germline CDR1 and CDR2 sequences are MNHEY and SVGAGI. After removal of 2 bases from V and 4 bases from J, the junction contained 3 bases not matched to a gene.

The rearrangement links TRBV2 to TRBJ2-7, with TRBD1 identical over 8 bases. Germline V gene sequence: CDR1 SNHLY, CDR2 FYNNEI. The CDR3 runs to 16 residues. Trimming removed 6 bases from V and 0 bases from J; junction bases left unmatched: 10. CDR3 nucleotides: TGTGCCAGCAGGGGGGGAGCACAGGGGGGCTCCTACGAGCAGTACTTC. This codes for CASRGGAQGGSYEQYF.

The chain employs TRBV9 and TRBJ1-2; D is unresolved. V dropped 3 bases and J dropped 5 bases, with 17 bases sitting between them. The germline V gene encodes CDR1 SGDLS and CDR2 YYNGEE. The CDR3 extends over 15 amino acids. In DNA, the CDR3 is TGTGCCAGCAGCGGAGCCTTTGGGTCAAGTTATGGCTACACCTTC. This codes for CASSGAFGSSYGYTF.

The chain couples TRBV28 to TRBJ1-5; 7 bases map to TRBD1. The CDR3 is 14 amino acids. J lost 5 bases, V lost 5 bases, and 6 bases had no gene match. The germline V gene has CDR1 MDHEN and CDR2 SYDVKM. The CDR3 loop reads CASSHGRGYQPQHF. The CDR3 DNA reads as TGTGCCAGCAGTCATGGCAGGGGGTATCAGCCCCAGCATTTT.

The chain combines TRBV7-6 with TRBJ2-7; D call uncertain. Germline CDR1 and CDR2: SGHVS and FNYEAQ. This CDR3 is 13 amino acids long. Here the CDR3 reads CASSLGPNYGQYV. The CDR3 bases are TGTGCCAGCAGCTTAGGACCGAACTACGGGCAGTACGTC.

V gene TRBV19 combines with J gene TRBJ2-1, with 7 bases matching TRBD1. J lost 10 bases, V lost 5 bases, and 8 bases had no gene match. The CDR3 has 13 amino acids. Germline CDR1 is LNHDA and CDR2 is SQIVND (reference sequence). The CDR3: CASSVTGVYEQFF. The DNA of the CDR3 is TGTGCCAGTAGTGTCACAGGGGTTTACGAGCAGTTCTTC.

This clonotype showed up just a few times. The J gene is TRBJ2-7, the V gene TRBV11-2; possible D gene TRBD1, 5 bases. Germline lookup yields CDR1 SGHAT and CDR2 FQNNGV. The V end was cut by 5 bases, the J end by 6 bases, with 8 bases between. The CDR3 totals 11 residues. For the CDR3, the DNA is TGTGCCAGCAGCGCAGGGTTCGAGCAGTACTTC. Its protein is CASSAGFEQYF.

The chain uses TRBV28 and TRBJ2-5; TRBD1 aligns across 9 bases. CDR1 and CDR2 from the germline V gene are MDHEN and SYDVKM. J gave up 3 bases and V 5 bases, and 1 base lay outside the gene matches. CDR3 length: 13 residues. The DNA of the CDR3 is TGTGCCAGCAGTGGGGACAGGGAAGAGACCCAGTACTTC. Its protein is CASSGDREETQYF.